This TCR beta chain was sequenced during a study of blood T cell repertoires in COVID-19. Whole-study context: Samples taken during acute and convalescent COVID-19 were collected in the United States, Italy and Spain. PBMCs, B-cell-depleted T cells, or T cells provided the cDNA or gDNA that made up the material.

The CDR3 has 17 amino acids. The ends were cut back, 1 base at V and 10 bases at J, with 20 bases in the middle. Germline V CDR1 and CDR2: SGHVS, FQNEAQ. Using immunoSEQ multiplex PCR, the repertoire was profiled, and TCRdb retains in-frame clones only, with some absent. The table records over 200,000 clones, approximately 89% of them present only once. Material for sequencing was peripheral blood. The sequence was collected from a middle-aged man who had recovered from COVID-19. This chain joins TRBV7-8 and TRBJ1-6; D is uncertain. The chain's CDR3 is CASSLGSVLVLMSPLHF. CDR3 sequence (DNA): TGTGCCAGCAGCTTAGGATCAGTCTTGGTCTTGATGTCACCCCTCCACTTT.